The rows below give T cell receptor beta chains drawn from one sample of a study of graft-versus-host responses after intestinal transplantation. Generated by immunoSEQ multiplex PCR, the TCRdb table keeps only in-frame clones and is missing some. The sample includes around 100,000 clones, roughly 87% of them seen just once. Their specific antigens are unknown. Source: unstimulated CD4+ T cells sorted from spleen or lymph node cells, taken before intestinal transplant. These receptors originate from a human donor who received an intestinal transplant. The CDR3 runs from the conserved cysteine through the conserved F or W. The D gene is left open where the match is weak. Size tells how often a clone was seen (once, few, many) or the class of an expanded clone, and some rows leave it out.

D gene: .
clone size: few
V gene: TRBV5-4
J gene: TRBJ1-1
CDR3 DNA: TGTGCCAGCAGCTTGTTAGGCCCGGGGTACACTGAAGCTTTCTTT
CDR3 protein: CASSLLGPGYTEAFF

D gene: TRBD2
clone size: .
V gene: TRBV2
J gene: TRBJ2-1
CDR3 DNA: TGTGCCAGCAGCGAGCGGGGGCGTAACAATGAGCAGTTCTTC
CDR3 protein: CASSERGRNNEQFF

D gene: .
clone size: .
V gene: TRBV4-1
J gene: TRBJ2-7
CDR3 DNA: TGCGCCAGCAGCCAAGATCTTAAGGGGAGGGAGCAGTACTTC
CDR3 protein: CASSQDLKGREQYF

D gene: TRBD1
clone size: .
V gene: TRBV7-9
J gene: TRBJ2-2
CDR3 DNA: TGTGCCAGCAGCTCAGACAGGGGTGCCACCGGGGAGCTGTTTTTT
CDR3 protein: CASSSDRGATGELFF

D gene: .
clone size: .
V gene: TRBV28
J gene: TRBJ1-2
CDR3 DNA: TGTGCCAGCACAGGCGCCTATGGCTACACCTTC
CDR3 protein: CASTGAYGYTF

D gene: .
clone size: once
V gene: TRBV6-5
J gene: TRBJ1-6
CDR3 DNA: TGTGCCAGCGGGGGGGAATCACCCCTCCACTTT
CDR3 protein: CASGGESPLHF

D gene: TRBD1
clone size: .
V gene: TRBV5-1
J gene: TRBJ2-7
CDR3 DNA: TGCGCCAGCAGCTTGGGGACAGGGGGCGCGGGGCAGTACTTC
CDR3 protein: CASSLGTGGAGQYF

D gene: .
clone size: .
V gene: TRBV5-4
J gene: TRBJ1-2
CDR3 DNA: TGTGCCAGCAGCTTGTCAGGGAGTGGCTACACCTTC
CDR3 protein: CASSLSGSGYTF

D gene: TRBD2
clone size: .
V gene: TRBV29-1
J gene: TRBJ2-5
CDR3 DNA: TGCAGCGCCGGGGGCGGGGGGTACCAAGAGACCCAGTACTTC
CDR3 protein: CSAGGGGYQETQYF

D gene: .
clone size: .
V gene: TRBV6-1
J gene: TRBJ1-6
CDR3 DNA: TGTGCCAGCACTACCCCCTATAATTCACCCCTCCACTTT
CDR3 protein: CASTTPYNSPLHF

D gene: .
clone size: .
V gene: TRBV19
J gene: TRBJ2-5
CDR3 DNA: TGTGCCAGTAGTATAGATTCGAGTGGGACCCAGTACTTC
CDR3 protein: CASSIDSSGTQYF